The sequence of this TCR beta chain was determined in a study of T cell changes during pregnancy in multiple sclerosis. The repertoire was sequenced with immunoSEQ multiplex PCR; TCRdb's copy has only in-frame clones and lacks some. The sample has 30,000 to 40,000 clones, roughly 90% seen once. This CDR3 contains 14 residues. Trimming removed 2 bases at V and 0 bases at J, with 7 bases between. Germline V gene data show CDR1 as MNHEY and CDR2 as SVGAGI. The sequencing used CD8+ T cells from peripheral blood mononuclear cells, collected in the second trimester of pregnancy. This rearrangement joins TRBV6-5 to TRBJ1-1; maybe TRBD1 (5 bases). This TCR was sampled from a female donor with multiple sclerosis, enrolled in a pregnancy study. The CDR3 reads CASSYQGLNTEAFF. The CDR3 region has the DNA TGTGCCAGCAGTTACCAGGGCCTGAACACTGAAGCTTTCTTT.